The rows below give T cell receptor beta chains drawn from one sample of a study of blood T cell repertoires in COVID-19. Method: immunoSEQ multiplex PCR; TCRdb's copy keeps in-frame clones and lacks some. This sample carries a few hundred thousand clones, roughly nine tenths of them seen once, and the ten largest clones take 5.5% to 6%. The sequencing input was PBMCs or T cells enriched from blood (not recorded which). The receptors come from a woman aged 30 to 39 who had recovered from COVID-19. Both conserved end residues are part of each CDR3. The D gene is left open where the match is weak. A clone size is listed for some rows: how often the clone was seen (once, few, many), or a class if it is expanded.

>TRBV30|TRBJ1-1|NA|NA
CAWMRGIGGTEAFF
TGTGCCTGGATGCGGGGCATCGGAGGCACTGAAGCTTTCTTT
>TRBV6-5|TRBJ1-1|NA|NA
CASRLDGGTAEAFF
TGTGCCAGCAGACTCGACGGGGGTACGGCTGAAGCTTTCTTT
>TRBV4-1|TRBJ1-6|NA|TRBD1
CASSLNRDRDSPLHF
TGCGCCAGCAGCCTAAACCGGGACAGGGATTCACCCCTCCACTTT
>TRBV6-5|TRBJ1-6|NA|TRBD1
CASSPGQGTASPLHF
TGTGCCAGCAGCCCGGGACAGGGGACGGCTTCACCCCTCCACTTT
>TRBV9|TRBJ2-1|NA|TRBD2
CASSVVPSGAEQFF
TGTGCCAGCAGCGTAGTTCCTAGCGGGGCTGAGCAGTTCTTC
>TRBV6-4|TRBJ1-1|NA|TRBD1
CASRLSGTEVEAFF
TGTGCCAGCAGGCTATCGGGGACAGAAGTTGAAGCTTTCTTT
>TRBV30|TRBJ2-5|NA|TRBD2
CAWSVDSGGETQYF
TGTGCCTGGAGTGTAGACAGCGGGGGGGAGACCCAGTACTTC
>TRBV7-9|TRBJ2-2|NA|NA
CVLRGNTGELFF
TGTGTCCTTAGGGGGAACACCGGGGAGCTGTTTTTT
>TRBV5-4|TRBJ1-2|NA|TRBD1
CASTSGQGDGYTF
TGTGCCAGCACCTCGGGACAGGGGGATGGCTACACCTTC
>TRBV19|TRBJ2-7|NA|NA
CASSDAGTSVYEQYF
TGTGCCAGTAGTGACGCCGGGACAAGCGTCTACGAGCAGTACTTC
>TRBV6-5|TRBJ1-4|NA|NA
CASEISRLNEKLFF
TGTGCCAGCGAAATAAGCCGACTTAATGAAAAACTGTTTTTT
>TRBV7-9|TRBJ1-1|NA|NA
CASSSWGREDTEAFF
TGTGCCAGCAGCTCCTGGGGCAGGGAAGACACTGAAGCTTTCTTT
>TRBV7-8|TRBJ2-5|NA|TRBD2
CASSFVSGTSGGKETQYF
TGTGCCAGCAGCTTTGTCTCTGGGACTAGCGGGGGCAAAGAGACCCAGTACTTC
>TRBV5-1|TRBJ1-2|NA|TRBD1
CASSPGQTYGYTF
TGCGCCAGCAGCCCGGGACAGACCTATGGCTACACCTTC
>TRBV5-4|TRBJ1-1|NA|NA
CASSVPGTPNTEAFF
TGTGCCAGCAGCGTTCCCGGGACACCGAACACTGAAGCTTTCTTT
>TRBV5-5|TRBJ2-2|NA|NA
CASSLSSTGELFF
TGTGCCAGCAGCTTGTCCTCGACCGGGGAGCTGTTTTTT
>TRBV20-1|TRBJ2-5|NA|TRBD2
CSASASGGQETQYF
TGCAGTGCTAGTGCTAGCGGGGGGCAAGAGACCCAGTACTTC
>TRBV11-2|TRBJ2-7|NA|TRBD1
CASSPRTGQYEQYF
TGTGCCAGCAGCCCCCGGACAGGACAATACGAGCAGTACTTC
>TRBV30|TRBJ2-7|NA|NA
CAWSPMYEQYF
TGTGCCTGGAGCCCCATGTACGAGCAGTACTTC
>TRBV12-5|TRBJ1-2|NA|NA
CASGQGASGGYTF
TGTGCTAGTGGCCAAGGAGCCTCCGGGGGCTACACCTTC
>TRBV24-1|TRBJ1-5|NA|NA
CATSEGGGSNQPQHF
TGTGCCACCAGTGAGGGAGGCGGGAGCAATCAGCCCCAGCATTTT
>TRBV7-2|TRBJ2-5|NA|NA
CASSLRSQETQYF
TGTGCCAGCAGCCTTCGGTCACAAGAGACCCAGTACTTC
>TRBV19|TRBJ1-2|NA|NA
CASSTGPNYGYTF
TGTGCCAGTAGTACAGGGCCCAACTATGGCTACACCTTC
>TRBV20-1|TRBJ1-1|NA|NA
CSASMVRVPEAFF
TGCAGTGCTAGTATGGTCAGGGTTCCTGAAGCTTTCTTT
>TRBV11-2|TRBJ2-7|NA|TRBD1
CASSLASGTAYEQYF
TGTGCCAGCAGCTTAGCATCCGGGACAGCCTACGAGCAGTACTTC
>TRBV20-1|TRBJ2-7|once|NA
CSAQQAYEQYF
TGCAGTGCTCAACAAGCCTACGAGCAGTACTTC
>TRBV7-2|TRBJ2-1|NA|TRBD2
CASSLRLAGGNNEQFF
TGTGCCAGCAGCCTCCGACTAGCGGGGGGGAACAATGAGCAGTTCTTC
>TRBV7-2|TRBJ2-1|once|TRBD2
CASSLEWRGGRDEQFF
TGTGCCAGCAGCTTAGAATGGCGGGGGGGCAGGGATGAGCAGTTCTTC
>TRBV2|TRBJ1-2|NA|TRBD1
CASSSTGVRGYTF
TGTGCCAGCAGTTCGACAGGGGTACGGGGCTACACCTTC
>TRBV5-1|TRBJ2-7|few|NA
CASSLALAGDHEQYF
TGCGCCAGCAGCTTGGCCCTGGCAGGGGACCACGAGCAGTACTTC
>TRBV7-6|TRBJ1-1|NA|NA
CASTTPRGGSGTEAFF
TGTGCCAGCACCACCCCTCGTGGAGGGTCTGGGACTGAAGCTTTCTTT
>TRBV18|TRBJ2-1|NA|NA
CASSPPETAWGEQFF
TGTGCCAGCTCACCACCGGAGACAGCGTGGGGTGAGCAGTTCTTC
>TRBV19|TRBJ2-3|NA|NA
CASSILPGETDTQYF
TGTGCCAGTAGTATATTACCAGGGGAGACAGATACGCAGTATTTT
>TRBV4-1|TRBJ1-5|NA|NA
CASSQVGGTLSNQPQHF
TGCGCCAGCAGCCAAGTAGGCGGGACCCTTAGCAATCAGCCCCAGCATTTT
>TRBV2|TRBJ1-5|NA|TRBD1
CASSTGGAQPQHF
TGTGCCAGCAGTACAGGGGGCGCTCAGCCCCAGCATTTT
>TRBV4-1|TRBJ1-4|once|TRBD1
CASSTWTGNNEKLFF
TGCGCCAGCAGCACTTGGACAGGAAATAATGAAAAACTGTTTTTT
>TRBV5-1|TRBJ2-1|NA|NA
CASSRDGLNNEQFF
TGCGCCAGCAGCCGGGATGGGTTGAACAATGAGCAGTTCTTC
>TRBV30|TRBJ1-2|NA|TRBD1
CAWGLGQGNYGYTF
TGTGCCTGGGGGCTGGGACAGGGCAACTATGGCTACACCTTC
>TRBV27|TRBJ2-5|NA|TRBD1
CASSLRQGFTQYF
TGTGCCAGCAGTTTAAGACAGGGTTTTACCCAGTACTTC
>TRBV3-1/TRBV3-2|TRBJ1-1|NA|NA
CASSQAGGANTEAFF
TGTGCCAGCAGCCAAGCTGGGGGGGCGAACACTGAAGCTTTCTTT
>TRBV30|TRBJ1-4|once|NA
CAWKRGEKLFF
TGTGCCTGGAAAAGAGGTGAAAAACTGTTTTTT